This T cell receptor beta chain was recorded in a study of T-cell reconstitution after alpha-beta-depleted transplantation in children. This clonotype came up a few times. The CDR3 has 12 amino acids. Trimming cost V 1 base and J 7 bases, with 8 bases left between them. For TCRbeta, the library was prepared with unique molecular identifiers. TCRdb re-analysed the PCR reads in MiXCR, keeping a single row per CDR3 protein. The sample shows approximately 490,000 distinct CDR3 sequences, approximately 12% of them seen only once. The sequencing here drew on PBMCs from the stem cell graft donor, taken from the stem cell graft. This chain links TRBV12-3 or TRBV12-4 with TRBJ2-7, with D tentatively TRBD2 (6 bases). The sequence was collected from a human donor who donated a stem cell graft to a child with combined immunodeficiency. This chain's CDR3 is CASSLVSGEQYF. The CDR3 coding sequence is TGTGCCAGCAGTTTAGTCAGCGGGGAGCAGTACTTC.